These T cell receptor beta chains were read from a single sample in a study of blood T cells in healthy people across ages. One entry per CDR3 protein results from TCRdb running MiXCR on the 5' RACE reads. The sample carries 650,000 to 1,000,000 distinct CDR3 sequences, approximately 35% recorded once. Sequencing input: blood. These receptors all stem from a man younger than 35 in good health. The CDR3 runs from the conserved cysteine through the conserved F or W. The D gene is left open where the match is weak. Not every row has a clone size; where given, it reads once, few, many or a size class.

DNA: TGTGCCAGCAGCTTAAGCCCCGACGGGACTATTCGGGAGACCCAGTACTTC; CDR3: CASSLSPDGTIRETQYF; length: 17; D: TRBD2; size: few; V: TRBV7-9; J: TRBJ2-5
DNA: TGTGCCAGCAGCTTAATCACAGGCCAAGAGACCCAGTACTTC; CDR3: CASSLITGQETQYF; length: 14; D: .; size: .; V: TRBV7-2; J: TRBJ2-5
DNA: TGTGCCAGCAGTCCGAGACTAGCGGTCTCCTACGAGCAGTACTTC; CDR3: CASSPRLAVSYEQYF; length: 15; D: TRBD2; size: many; V: TRBV12-3/TRBV12-4; J: TRBJ2-7
DNA: TGTGCTAGCCATCCCGATGGACAACCTGAAGCTTTCTTT; CDR3: CASHPDGQPEAFF; length: 13; D: .; size: few; V: TRBV7-7; J: TRBJ1-1
DNA: TGCAGCGTCGCCCCGACAGGATCCTTAAACATTCAGTACTTC; CDR3: CSVAPTGSLNIQYF; length: 14; D: .; size: few; V: TRBV29-1; J: TRBJ2-4
DNA: TGTGCCAGCAGCTATAGCGGGGGGGCCCCGGGGGAGCTGTTTTTT; CDR3: CASSYSGGAPGELFF; length: 15; D: TRBD2; size: few; V: TRBV7-2; J: TRBJ2-2
DNA: TGTGCCAGCAGCGTAGGGACAGGGAAGGGGTATGAGCAGTTCTTC; CDR3: CASSVGTGKGYEQFF; length: 15; D: TRBD1; size: many; V: TRBV9; J: TRBJ2-1
DNA: TGCAGCGTCGGGACAGGGACCGGTGAGCAGTTCTTC; CDR3: CSVGTGTGEQFF; length: 12; D: TRBD1; size: .; V: TRBV29-1; J: TRBJ2-1
DNA: TGTGCCAGCAGCCAGCACCCGGGACTGATGAATGAAAAACTGTTTTTT; CDR3: CASSQHPGLMNEKLFF; length: 16; D: .; size: .; V: TRBV14; J: TRBJ1-4
DNA: TGCGCCAGCAGCCAACGGGACCGAGATACGCAGTATTTT; CDR3: CASSQRDRDTQYF; length: 13; D: .; size: .; V: TRBV4-3; J: TRBJ2-3
DNA: TGCGCCAGCAGCCCAGACAGGGGGCCCGAATATGGCTACACCTTC; CDR3: CASSPDRGPEYGYTF; length: 15; D: TRBD1; size: few; V: TRBV5-1; J: TRBJ1-2
DNA: TGTGCCACCAGTGCCGAAAGACACCGGAGGGGTGAAAAACTGTTTTTT; CDR3: CATSAERHRRGEKLFF; length: 16; D: .; size: .; V: TRBV24-1; J: TRBJ1-4
DNA: TGTGCCAGCAGTTACCAAATGGGAAACATTCAGTACTTC; CDR3: CASSYQMGNIQYF; length: 13; D: .; size: few; V: TRBV6-6; J: TRBJ2-4
DNA: TGCGCCAGCAGCCAAGGAGGCCGCTCCTACGAGCAGTACTTC; CDR3: CASSQGGRSYEQYF; length: 14; D: .; size: .; V: TRBV4-1; J: TRBJ2-7
DNA: TGCAGTGCTAGAGATCTTGGCACACGGGACGCTAGTAGGGTGTATGAGCAGTTCTTC; CDR3: CSARDLGTRDASRVYEQFF; length: 19; D: .; size: few; V: TRBV20-1; J: TRBJ2-1
DNA: TGTGCCACCAGTGATACCGGACAGGGGGGATCCTACAATGAGCAGTTCTTC; CDR3: CATSDTGQGGSYNEQFF; length: 17; D: TRBD1; size: .; V: TRBV24-1; J: TRBJ2-1
DNA: TGTGCCAGCAGTTTGGGTTCCAACAATGAGCAGTACTTC; CDR3: CASSLGSNNEQYF; length: 13; D: .; size: few; V: TRBV7-9; J: TRBJ2-7
DNA: TGTGCCAGCGGGGGGGGCACAGATACGCAGTATTTT; CDR3: CASGGGTDTQYF; length: 12; D: TRBD2; size: many; V: TRBV9; J: TRBJ2-3
DNA: TGCGCCAGCAGCAGGGACAGGTCCTCTGGAAACACCATATATTTT; CDR3: CASSRDRSSGNTIYF; length: 15; D: TRBD1; size: few; V: TRBV4-3; J: TRBJ1-3
DNA: TGTGCCAGCAGCCCCGAGGGGTTGTTTAGTGGTGCCAAAAACATTCAGTACTTC; CDR3: CASSPEGLFSGAKNIQYF; length: 18; D: .; size: .; V: TRBV3-1; J: TRBJ2-4
DNA: TGTGCCAGCAGTGGCGGGGGGGAGTGGGCCCAGTACTTC; CDR3: CASSGGGEWAQYF; length: 13; D: TRBD2; size: few; V: TRBV25-1; J: TRBJ2-7
DNA: TGTGCCACCAGCAGTAACAGGGGGCCCTACGAGCAGTACTTC; CDR3: CATSSNRGPYEQYF; length: 14; D: TRBD1; size: many; V: TRBV15; J: TRBJ2-7
DNA: TGTGCCAGCAGCTCTGGCGAGGGGGCGAACACTGAAGCTTTCTTT; CDR3: CASSSGEGANTEAFF; length: 15; D: TRBD1; size: once; V: TRBV12-3/TRBV12-4; J: TRBJ1-1
DNA: TGCAGTGCTTCCGACAGTTCCAAAAACATTCAGTACTTC; CDR3: CSASDSSKNIQYF; length: 13; D: .; size: many; V: TRBV20-1; J: TRBJ2-4
DNA: TGTGCCAGCAGTGAGGATTTCGAAGCTTTCTTT; CDR3: CASSEDFEAFF; length: 11; D: .; size: few; V: TRBV2; J: TRBJ1-1
DNA: TGTGCCAGCAGCCAAGTTTCAGGGGGCGCAGATGGCTACACCTTC; CDR3: CASSQVSGGADGYTF; length: 15; D: TRBD1; size: few; V: TRBV4-2; J: TRBJ1-2
DNA: TGCGCCAGCAGCTCAGAACTCGACAGGGGCACTGAAGCTTTCTTT; CDR3: CASSSELDRGTEAFF; length: 15; D: TRBD1; size: few; V: TRBV5-1; J: TRBJ1-1
DNA: TGTGCCAGCAGCTTAGATAGGACAGGGAACAATGAGCAGTTCTTC; CDR3: CASSLDRTGNNEQFF; length: 15; D: TRBD1; size: .; V: TRBV7-9; J: TRBJ2-1
DNA: TGCGCCAGCAGCTTGGAGGCATCTATCTACGAGCAGTACTTC; CDR3: CASSLEASIYEQYF; length: 14; D: .; size: few; V: TRBV5-1; J: TRBJ2-7
DNA: TGTGCCAGCAGGCAGGGAGCAAGAGGCTACACCTTC; CDR3: CASRQGARGYTF; length: 12; D: .; size: few; V: TRBV12-3/TRBV12-4; J: TRBJ1-2
DNA: TGTGCTGCCGCAGGGGGCCCTCACAATGAGCAGTACTTC; CDR3: CAAAGGPHNEQYF; length: 13; D: TRBD1; size: .; V: TRBV7-8; J: TRBJ2-7
DNA: TGCAGTGCGGAAACAGGGGATCAGCCCCAGCATTTT; CDR3: CSAETGDQPQHF; length: 12; D: TRBD1; size: .; V: TRBV20-1; J: TRBJ1-5
DNA: TGTGCCAGCAGTTACCCGGGACTCCTAGAACCGCCCCAGCATTTT; CDR3: CASSYPGLLEPPQHF; length: 15; D: .; size: .; V: TRBV6-2/TRBV6-3; J: TRBJ1-5
DNA: TGCGCCAGCAGCCAAGATGTGGGGGGCCGAACCGGAGCTTTCTTT; CDR3: CASSQDVGGRTGAFF; length: 15; D: .; size: few; V: TRBV4-3; J: TRBJ1-1
DNA: TGCAGTGCTCCAAGGACCGGACATAATTCAGATACGCAGTATTTT; CDR3: CSAPRTGHNSDTQYF; length: 15; D: .; size: .; V: TRBV20-1; J: TRBJ2-3
DNA: TGTGCCAGCAGCCAGACTAGCGGACCCTACGAGCAGTACTTC; CDR3: CASSQTSGPYEQYF; length: 14; D: TRBD2; size: few; V: TRBV9; J: TRBJ2-7
DNA: TGTGCCAGCAGCTTCTTCACGGGAGAGGCCCAGTACTTC; CDR3: CASSFFTGEAQYF; length: 13; D: .; size: .; V: TRBV5-5; J: TRBJ2-5
DNA: TGTGCCAGCAGTGGGACAGGGGGCGTCCCCTATAATTCACCCCTCCACTTT; CDR3: CASSGTGGVPYNSPLHF; length: 17; D: TRBD1; size: .; V: TRBV6-1; J: TRBJ1-6
DNA: TGCGCCAGCAGCCTGACGCCCGAGGCCACGCAGTATTTT; CDR3: CASSLTPEATQYF; length: 13; D: .; size: once; V: TRBV5-1; J: TRBJ2-3
DNA: TGTGCCAGCAGTGCGGGCAGGGAGGCAGATACGCAGTATTTT; CDR3: CASSAGREADTQYF; length: 14; D: .; size: few; V: TRBV6-2/TRBV6-3; J: TRBJ2-3
DNA: TGTGCCGGCAGCGCGCAGGGGGTTGACATTCAGTACTTC; CDR3: CAGSAQGVDIQYF; length: 13; D: TRBD1; size: .; V: TRBV9; J: TRBJ2-4
DNA: TGCGCCAGCAGCCAAGATCCCGGGACAGGGCTGGAGACCCAGTACTTC; CDR3: CASSQDPGTGLETQYF; length: 16; D: TRBD1; size: .; V: TRBV4-1; J: TRBJ2-5
DNA: TGTGCCAGCGGGACTAGCGGGGGATCAGATGCGCAGTATTTT; CDR3: CASGTSGGSDAQYF; length: 14; D: TRBD2; size: .; V: TRBV12-3/TRBV12-4; J: TRBJ2-3
DNA: TGCAGCGTTCTTTTAGGAGGGTACAATGAGCAGTTCTTC; CDR3: CSVLLGGYNEQFF; length: 13; D: .; size: many; V: TRBV29-1; J: TRBJ2-1
DNA: TGCAGCGTTGAAGACTCGCGAGCGGTCGCAGATACGCAGTATTTT; CDR3: CSVEDSRAVADTQYF; length: 15; D: .; size: .; V: TRBV29-1; J: TRBJ2-3